The rows below give T cell receptor beta chains drawn from one sample of a study of OX40 agonist ivuxolimab in advanced cancers. The method was immunoSEQ multiplex PCR; TCRdb's version includes in-frame clones alone and lacks a portion of them. The table has tens of thousands of clones, 81% seen once. This specimen was CD4+ or CD8+ T cells sorted from blood, taken in a trial of the OX40 agonist ivuxolimab. The source is an adult with an advanced solid tumor such as melanoma, head and neck, liver or kidney cancer. CDR3s include the opening cysteine and the closing phenylalanine or tryptophan. The D gene is left open where the match is weak. Clone size is shown for a subset of rows, as once, few, many or a class of expanded clone.

TRBJ2-5,.,TRBV19,.,TGTGCCAGTAGTAGCCAATTGGGGACCCAGTACTTC,CASSSQLGTQYF
TRBJ2-1,.,TRBV9,TRBD2,TGTGCCAGCAGCGTAGACTCCGGGGGGAGGTACAATGAGCAGTTCTTC,CASSVDSGGRYNEQFF
TRBJ1-2,.,TRBV7-2,.,TGTGCCAGCACCCCAACCAGGACGAACAATGGCTACACCTTC,CASTPTRTNNGYTF
TRBJ2-5,.,TRBV5-1,.,TGCGCCAGCAACCGGGACCAACAAGAGACCCAGTACTTC,CASNRDQQETQYF
TRBJ2-1,.,TRBV2,.,TGTGCCAGCAGTGAGTTGGAGAGCTCCTACAATGAGCAGTTCTTC,CASSELESSYNEQFF
TRBJ2-7,few,TRBV19,.,TGTGCCAGTAGTACCGGACGGATTACCTCCTACGAGCAGTACTTC,CASSTGRITSYEQYF
TRBJ2-7,.,TRBV19,.,TGTGCCAGTAGTATTGGGGCAGACGAGCAGTACTTC,CASSIGADEQYF
TRBJ2-5,.,TRBV7-8,.,TGTGCCAGCAGCTTGGGCCCTTGGGAGACCCAGTACTTC,CASSLGPWETQYF
TRBJ1-5,.,TRBV7-9,.,TGTGCCAGCAGCTTAGGTGTGAGGGGAGCGAGCAATCAGCCCCAGCATTTT,CASSLGVRGASNQPQHF
TRBJ1-1,few,TRBV12-5,TRBD1,TGTGCTAGTGCCTCCAGACAGGGGAACACTGAAGCTTTCTTT,CASASRQGNTEAFF
TRBJ1-6,.,TRBV11-3,TRBD1,TGTGCCAGCACCTCCCGGGACAGTAATTCACCCCTCCACTTT,CASTSRDSNSPLHF
TRBJ1-5,few,TRBV5-8,.,TGCGCCAGCAGCCAAGGTTTAGGACAAGGAAATCAGCCCCAGCATTTT,CASSQGLGQGNQPQHF
TRBJ2-7,.,TRBV6-5,TRBD1,TGTGCCAGCAGTGACAGGGGACCCTACGAGCAGTACTTC,CASSDRGPYEQYF
TRBJ2-7,many,TRBV5-6,.,TGTGCCAGCAGTGGGGGGGCCGAGCAGTACTTC,CASSGGAEQYF
TRBJ2-5,.,TRBV11-3,.,TGTGCCAGCAGCCTAAGGGGGGGGACAGTCGGAGAGACCCAGTACTTC,CASSLRGGTVGETQYF
TRBJ1-3,.,TRBV6-5,TRBD1,TGTGCCAGCAGTTACGCAGGGGGCGCTGGAAACACCATATATTTT,CASSYAGGAGNTIYF
TRBJ1-1,.,TRBV7-6,.,TGTGCCAGCAGGTTATGGCCTCGTGGGCAACTCAACACTGAAGCTTTCTTT,CASRLWPRGQLNTEAFF
TRBJ2-1,.,TRBV15,TRBD2,TGTGCCACCAGCAGGACTAGCGGGGGCCCAAGCTCCTACAATGAGCAGTTCTTC,CATSRTSGGPSSYNEQFF
TRBJ1-1,.,TRBV6-5,.,TGTGCCAGCAGCCGGACCGACGTGGACACTGAAGCTTTCTTT,CASSRTDVDTEAFF
TRBJ2-1,.,TRBV18,TRBD1,TGTGCCAGCTCACCAGGGACAGGGGCCTACAATGAGCAGTTCTTC,CASSPGTGAYNEQFF
TRBJ1-4,.,TRBV25-1,.,TGTGCCAGCAGCCCCCGCTATGGGGGGGATGGCGAAAAACTGTTTTTT,CASSPRYGGDGEKLFF
TRBJ1-4,.,TRBV18,.,TGTGCCAGCTCACCTCCGGGTGACAATGAAAAACTGTTTTTT,CASSPPGDNEKLFF
TRBJ2-3,.,TRBV6-6,.,TGTGCCACCCGGACAGACACAGATACGCAGTATTTT,CATRTDTDTQYF
TRBJ1-2,.,TRBV5-6,.,TGTGCCAGCAGCTTTGGGGGCCAAGGGTCGTCCCCCAAAATCTATGGCTACACCTTC,CASSFGGQGSSPKIYGYTF
TRBJ1-2,.,TRBV5-1,.,TGCGCCAGCAGCCTGGACTCGGGGGGTCCCTTCTATGGCTACACCTTC,CASSLDSGGPFYGYTF
TRBJ2-3,.,TRBV27,TRBD1,TGTGCCAGCGGGACAGGGGGCTTGGATACGCAGTATTTT,CASGTGGLDTQYF
TRBJ1-2,once,TRBV4-1,.,TGCGCCAGCAGCCAAGTCATTAAGACAGAGAACTATGGCTACACCTTC,CASSQVIKTENYGYTF
TRBJ1-6,.,TRBV4-1,.,TGCGCCAGCAGCCAAGCCGGGGTGTCCCCCCTCCACTTT,CASSQAGVSPLHF
TRBJ1-4,.,TRBV30,.,TGTGCCTGGAGTGGGGAACAGATTAATGAAAAACTGTTTTTT,CAWSGEQINEKLFF
TRBJ1-5,.,TRBV11-2,.,TGTGCCAGCAGCTTAGGAGCATCTGATAGCAATCAGCCCCAGCATTTT,CASSLGASDSNQPQHF
TRBJ2-1,.,TRBV19,TRBD1,TGTGCCAGTAGTATAGTACCGGGACAGGGGTACAATGAGCAGTTCTTC,CASSIVPGQGYNEQFF
TRBJ1-2,.,TRBV28,.,TGTGCCAGCAGCCCGACGGGCTATGGCTACACCTTC,CASSPTGYGYTF
TRBJ2-7,.,TRBV4-1,.,TGCGCCAGCAGCGTAACAGGGTCTACCTACGAGCAGTACTTC,CASSVTGSTYEQYF
TRBJ2-6,.,TRBV5-4,.,TGTGCCAGCAGCCCCTCCGCAGGGACTGGGGCCAACGTCCTGACTTTC,CASSPSAGTGANVLTF
TRBJ2-3,.,TRBV7-2,.,TGTGCCAGCAGCGGGCGTAAGACAGATACGCAGTATTTT,CASSGRKTDTQYF
TRBJ1-1,.,TRBV5-4,.,TGTGCCAGCAGCTGGGGTAGGGACCTGAACACTGAAGCTTTCTTT,CASSWGRDLNTEAFF
TRBJ2-7,.,TRBV7-9,.,TGTGCCAGCAGCTTAATGCAGGTGGCCTACGAGCAGTACTTC,CASSLMQVAYEQYF
TRBJ2-7,.,TRBV7-9,.,TGTGCCAGCAGCTTAGGGGCCTACGAGCAGTACTTC,CASSLGAYEQYF
TRBJ1-1,.,TRBV19,.,TGTGCCAGTAGTATGGATCGAAGGGGCACCTCCCCCACTGAAGCTTTCTTT,CASSMDRRGTSPTEAFF
TRBJ2-1,.,TRBV19,TRBD1,TGTGCCAGTCTGGAAACAGGGGCGAGCTCCTACAATGAGCAGTTCTTC,CASLETGASSYNEQFF
TRBJ2-1,.,TRBV7-2,.,TGTGCCAGCAGCTTACAGCTCTCCAACTTTAATGAGCAGTTCTTC,CASSLQLSNFNEQFF
TRBJ2-5,once,TRBV11-3,.,TGTGCCAGCAGCAAGGGAGAGGTAGAGACCCAGTACTTC,CASSKGEVETQYF
TRBJ2-2,.,TRBV5-1,TRBD1,TGCGCCAGCTTTTCCGGGACAGGGGGCACCGGGGAGCTGTTTTTT,CASFSGTGGTGELFF
TRBJ2-3,.,TRBV5-1,.,TGCGCCAGCAGCTTGGAGATCACAGATACGCAGTATTTT,CASSLEITDTQYF
TRBJ1-6,few,TRBV6-4,.,TGTGCCAGCAGTGACTCCCCTGGATCACCCCTCCACTTT,CASSDSPGSPLHF
TRBJ2-1,.,TRBV5-1,TRBD2,TGCGCCAGCATCCCGGATTCTAGCGGGTACAATGAGCAGTTCTTC,CASIPDSSGYNEQFF
TRBJ2-2,few,TRBV5-1,.,TGCGCCAGCAGATTTGGACAGAACACCGGGGAGCTGTTTTTT,CASRFGQNTGELFF
TRBJ1-1,.,TRBV29-1,.,TGCAGCGTCCGGGAGGACAGACCGAACACTGAAGCTTTCTTT,CSVREDRPNTEAFF
TRBJ1-2,.,TRBV5-1,.,TGCGCCAGCAGCTTGGGGGAGGGTCTGTTTGGCTACACCTTC,CASSLGEGLFGYTF
TRBJ2-3,.,TRBV11-2,TRBD2,TGTGCCAGCAGCTTCTCTAGCGGGAGTTCAGATACGCAGTATTTT,CASSFSSGSSDTQYF
TRBJ2-1,.,TRBV19,TRBD2,TGTGCCAGTAGTCCGAGACTAGCGGGGTTCCTCCGGGGTGAGCAGTTCTTC,CASSPRLAGFLRGEQFF
TRBJ2-7,.,TRBV4-3,.,TGCGCCAGCGGCCACCCGTCAAGGACGGTAGACTCCTACGAGCAGTACTTC,CASGHPSRTVDSYEQYF